This paragraph covers one T cell receptor (beta chain) sequence. Its antigen target is currently unknown. The sample belongs to a study of cytomegalovirus exposure and HLA in healthy donors (dated by TCRdb to about 2017). Background on the whole study: An earlier analysis of several hundred of the donors reported approximately 280 Gb of sequence data and 95 million to 140 million unique TCR beta sequences obtained from about 170 million T cells. On average, roughly 250,000 unique TCR beta nucleotide sequences were sequenced per donor among 300 to 500 genotyped donors of the cohort, with roughly 18% of those sequences being non-productive. Rather than drawing on any new phenotypic data, the later analysis identified candidate immune exposures from TCR beta sequences and the way those sequences occurred across donors. A later genetic analysis took genome-wide SNP genotypes for about 55% of the 666 donors and used that subset as a discovery cohort. Donor age, sex, ethnicity and CMV serostatus were compiled alongside the repertoire data. To predict cytomegalovirus infection status, the study combined high-throughput TCR immunosequencing, statistical association of individual TCRs with disease status, and machine learning. Several DR-DQ haplotypes were handled as single units for association and clustering because linkage in the cohort was strong. The study aimed to test whether cataloging public T cell receptors could reveal signatures of past pathogen exposure. Among the roughly 390 genotyped donors, 75% to 90% belonged to the genetic ancestry cluster associated with self-reported Caucasian donors. The study used immunosequencing to profile the T cell repertoires of hundreds of subjects and linked those repertoires to cytomegalovirus serostatus. The number of typed donors differed by locus: about 620-640 for A, B, C, DRB1 and DQB1; some 540 for DQA1; approximately 600 for DPA1; and 400 to 480 for DPB1. A later analysis re-examined previously published TCR beta repertoires from roughly 720 donors and added high-resolution HLA genotyping to investigate patterns of TCR occurrence. Every discovery cohort repertoire had been produced on one sequencing platform. An early release that covered approximately 600 HLA-typed donors contained approximately 300 gigabases of sequencing data and about 84 million unique TCR sequences. Class I and class II HLA loci were covered by the typing at four-digit resolution. An earlier analysis of some 500 of the donors applied high-throughput TCR beta sequencing to assess whether each TCR beta V gene segment acted as functional or pseudogenic. Along with the roughly 700-subject first cohort, a separate validation cohort of 120 different subjects was used.

Summary of the overall study and its limitations: A further reported finding was that TCR beta sequences accurately predicted the HLA-A and HLA-B alleles for most subjects in the first cohort. The earlier analysis of 587 of the donors excluded over 15 rarely observed V segments, including chromosome 9 orphons, because counts were too low. Because some donors lacked HLA typing at each locus, the association tests relied only on the typed subset. Across donors, most TCR sequences were observed very rarely, whereas some public TCRs were present in many individuals. The sequencing pipeline was judged likely to have produced a cluster of highly shared sequence variants as a technical artifact. Immune exposure information for the cohort was limited to CMV serostatus. The authors suggested that the approach could potentially be extended to other disease states and immunological phenotypes. Linkage disequilibrium might explain the correlated functional status among segregating V segments, but an unknown experimental factor could not be ruled out. The study gave a list of more than 150 TCR beta chains associated with cytomegalovirus. Presence/absence analyses assumed roughly uniform sequencing depth across donors, an assumption that may not hold. According to a later analysis, TCR association rates differed among HLA loci, with DRB1 alleles showing the most associated TCRs and HLA-C alleles showing the fewest. In a later analysis, most CMV-associated TCR beta chains were found to appear HLA-restricted, with HLA associations seemingly driven largely by CMV exposure. The cohort was sequenced for TCR beta chains only, and without alpha or paired-chain data the features that could be detected were limited. Compared with equally common non-associated chains, HLA-associated TCR beta chains in a later analysis were more clonally expanded and had lower generation probabilities. According to a later analysis, parvovirus B19, influenza, CMV and Epstein-Barr virus appeared linked to several top co-occurrence clusters. In a later genetic analysis, fewer N-insertions in productive TCRs were reported among donors in an Asian-associated ancestry cluster than the approximately 630-donor mean. In a later analysis, about 17,000 TCR beta sequences were associated with specific HLA alleles at a false discovery rate of 0.05. Because the 87-base-pair reads could not distinguish some IMGT-functional V segments, including TRBV6-2 and TRBV6-3, those segments were excluded. Three of the identified cytomegalovirus-associated TCR beta chains were confirmed in vitro to be specific for cytomegalovirus antigens. Assigning TCR associations to individual alleles was difficult when HLA alleles, especially DR and DQ, strongly co-occurred. The classifier was reported to diagnose cytomegalovirus status with high specificity and sensitivity in both the original cohort and the validation cohort. A later genetic analysis associated a missense DCLRE1C variant with V-gene and J-gene trimming of TCR beta chains, and an independent cohort replicated the association. Broadly in line with IMGT annotations, most TCR beta V segments showed up in productive rearrangements about 87% or about 30% of the time in an earlier analysis of approximately 600 of the donors.

Library creation used the immunoSEQ multiplex PCR assay. The multiplex PCR relied on a mix of 60 forward primers for TCR Vbeta segments and 13 reverse primers for TCR Jbeta segments. The CDR3 region of rearranged TCR beta genes was amplified from genomic DNA with a multiplex PCR assay. The Illumina HiSeq System was used to sequence the amplified TCR beta libraries as 87-base-pair reads. The paper's processing steps were these. Across the roughly 670 repertoires, a later analysis counted approximately 83 million unique TCR beta chains, about 10 million of which were shared by at least two donors. Raw reads were error-corrected and collapsed into unique sequences by a nearest-neighbor algorithm in which closely related sequences were merged to remove PCR and sequencing errors. Alignment of CDR3 sequences to IMGT reference sequences was used to assign V, D and J gene segments. For a sequence to be retained, a match of at least six nucleotides to both a V gene segment and a J gene segment was required. Rearrangements were classified as productive when the CDR3 lacked stop codons and remained in frame with V and J, and all other rearrangements were classified as non-productive. CDR3 was defined according to IMGT convention as the region running from the second conserved V-encoded cysteine to the conserved J-encoded phenylalanine. The earlier analysis of 500 to 650 of the donors excluded any sequence lacking an unambiguous match to a single V gene segment. An earlier analysis of 587 of the donors called V segments functional above 56.7% productive rearrangements and segregating when the between-donor standard deviation exceeded 5%. To diagnose cytomegalovirus status from the catalog of TCR beta chain sequences, a statistical classification framework was built. A later analysis assigned V and J genes by comparing TCR nucleotide sequences with IMGT/GENE-DB human TR gene sequences. The TCRdist pipeline was used in a later analysis to assign CDR3 sequences and most-parsimonious VDJ recombination scenarios. In a later analysis, every TCR beta chain was defined by the combination of its CDR3 amino acid sequence and its V-gene family, and reads without a unique V-gene family were dropped. As a way to deal with suspected cross-contamination and a sequencing artifact, a later analysis dropped roughly 620 nucleotide sequences that were highly shared and had low generation probability. A later analysis calculated a clonal expansion index for each public chain from normalized within-repertoire ranks of inferred template counts. In a later analysis, generation probabilities were computed with a VDJ recombination model fitted to out-of-frame rearrangements, and the resulting probabilities were checked against IGoR. A later analysis scored TCR-TCR, TCR-HLA and TCR-CMV co-occurrence with hypergeometric tests, applying a repertoire-size bias correction to TCR pairs. In a later analysis, false discovery rates were estimated by permuting HLA or CMV assignments 20 times. In a later analysis, co-occurring TCRs were grouped with DBSCAN, and TCRdist sequence similarity was added when clustering was performed within HLA-allele-positive subsets. Repertoires with fewer than 30,000 or more than 120,000 public chains were left out of co-occurrence clustering, as were five repertoires with anomalous nucleotide sharing. This immuneACCESS table, as held by TCRdb, lists in-frame sequences with V and J called but not all clones. Of the missing ones, under half trace to an unresolved V gene in checked studies; the others have no known cause. V, J and clone size are taken as reported in that table, and D and trimming were inferred from the DNA itself. This sample's table lists tens of thousands of clones. The ten largest make up 1.4% to 1.5% of the sample.

CDR1 and CDR2 (SGHDT, YYEEEE) derive from the germline V gene. A distance of 13 bases separates the germline ends of V and J, which lose 0 bases and 4 bases respectively. Measured from the cysteine to the phenylalanine, the CDR3 is 15 residues long. Of all the DNA, just the CDR3 is kept, 45 bases in frame from base 1. The cohort consisted of more than 650 healthy bone marrow donors. At the time of sampling, all cohort members were nominally healthy, though unrecorded immune exposures were likely present. The donor was CMV seronegative and was included in the group of a few hundred seronegative cohort members. Every donor gave a peripheral blood sample, and the peripheral blood mononuclear cells from that sample were used for TCR beta sequencing. Genomic DNA extraction from the blood cell samples was performed with the Qiagen DNeasy Blood Extraction Kit.

The sample consisted of PBMCs. Recombination joined TRBV5-6 with TRBJ1-2; the D gene identity is not certain. The TCR was taken from a woman aged 60-75 years in good health and CMV-seronegative. The CDR3 protein is CASSLVGVSTYGYTF. The DNA sequence reads TGTGCCAGCAGCTTGGTGGGAGTCAGTACCTATGGCTACACCTTC.